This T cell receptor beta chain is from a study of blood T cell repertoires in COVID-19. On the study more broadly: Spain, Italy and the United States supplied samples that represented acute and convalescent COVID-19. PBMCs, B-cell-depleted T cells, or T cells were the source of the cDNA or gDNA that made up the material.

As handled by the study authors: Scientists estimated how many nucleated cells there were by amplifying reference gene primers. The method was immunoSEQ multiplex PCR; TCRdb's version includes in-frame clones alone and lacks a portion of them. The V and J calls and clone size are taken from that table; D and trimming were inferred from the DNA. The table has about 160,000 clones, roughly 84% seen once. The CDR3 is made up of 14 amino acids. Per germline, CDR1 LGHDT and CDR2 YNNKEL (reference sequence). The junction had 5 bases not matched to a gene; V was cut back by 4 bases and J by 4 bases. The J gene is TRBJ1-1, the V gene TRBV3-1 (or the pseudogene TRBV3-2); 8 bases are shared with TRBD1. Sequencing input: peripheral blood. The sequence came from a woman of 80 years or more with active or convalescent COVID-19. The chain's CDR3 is CASSRGQGATEAFF. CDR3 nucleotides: TGTGCCAGCAGCCGCGGACAGGGTGCCACTGAAGCTTTCTTT.